Sequencing of this T cell receptor beta chain was carried out in a study of shared clonotypes between healthy human individuals. Study-level background: Used for every donor were three CD4 naive, three CD4 memory, two CD8 naive and one CD8 memory plate.

CD8 cells regarded as naive lacked CD45RO, were positively chosen for CCR7, and omitted terminally differentiated effector memory CD45RA+ cells. Study-level points and caveats: Non-shared clonotypes displayed generation probabilities falling below those of clonotypes present in all four donors.

A remark on this clone: Its target is not known.

Here immunoSEQ multiplex PCR was the method, and the copy in TCRdb shows in-frame clones only, minus some. The data hold 1.5 million to 2.5 million clones, with around 96% observed a single time. The CDR3 totals 17 residues. Germline V gene lookup returns CDR1 LGHNA and CDR2 YSLEER. V gave up 0 bases and J gave up 4 bases, with 13 bases separating them. The receptor was derived from a man aged 18 to 29 in good health. The chain employs TRBV4-3 and TRBJ2-6, with D tentatively TRBD1 or TRBD2 (5 bases each). The sequenced material came from naive CD8+ T cells sorted from blood. CDR3 in amino acids: CASSQDLWGTGANVLTF. The CDR3 nucleotides are TGCGCCAGCAGCCAAGATTTATGGGGGACCGGGGCCAACGTCCTGACTTTC.